This TCR beta chain was captured in a study of control samples from healthy donors and cancer patients. Measured with immunoSEQ multiplex PCR; TCRdb has only the in-frame clones, and not every one. This sample yields 70,000 to 95,000 clones, of which over 75% are seen a single time; roughly 20% belongs to the top ten. The V gene lost 0 bases and the J gene lost 0 bases, with 12 bases spanning the gap. Germline values: CDR1 KGHSH, CDR2 LQKENI. This CDR3 is built from 17 residues. Source material: blood. The TCR originated in a man between 45 and 60 years old in good health. The chain employs TRBV18 and TRBJ1-3; tentative D call: TRBD1 (5 bases). CDR3 sequence: CASSPPSGASSGNTIYF. CDR3 DNA: TGTGCCAGCTCACCACCCTCTGGGGCTTCCTCTGGAAACACCATATATTTT.